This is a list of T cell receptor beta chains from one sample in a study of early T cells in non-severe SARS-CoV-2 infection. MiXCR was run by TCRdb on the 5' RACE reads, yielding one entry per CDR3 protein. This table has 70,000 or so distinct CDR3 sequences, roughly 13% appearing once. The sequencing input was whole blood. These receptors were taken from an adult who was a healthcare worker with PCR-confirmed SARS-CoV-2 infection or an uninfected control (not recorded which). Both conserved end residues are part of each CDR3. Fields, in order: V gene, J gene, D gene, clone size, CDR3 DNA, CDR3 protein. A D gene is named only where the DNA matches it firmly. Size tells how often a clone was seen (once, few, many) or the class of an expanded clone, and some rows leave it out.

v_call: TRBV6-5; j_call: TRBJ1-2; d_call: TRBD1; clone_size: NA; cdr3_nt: TGTGCCAGCAGCCCAACCCCGGACAGGGGATATGGCTACACCTTC; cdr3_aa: CASSPTPDRGYGYTF
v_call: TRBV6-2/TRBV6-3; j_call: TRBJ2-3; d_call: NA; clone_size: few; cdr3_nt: TGTGCCAGCAGTTACTCGAGTTCAACAGATACGCAGTATTTT; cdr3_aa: CASSYSSSTDTQYF
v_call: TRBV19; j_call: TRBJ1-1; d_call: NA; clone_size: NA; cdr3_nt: TGTGCCAGTAGTATAACAGGACCGAACACTGAAGCTTTCTTT; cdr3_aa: CASSITGPNTEAFF
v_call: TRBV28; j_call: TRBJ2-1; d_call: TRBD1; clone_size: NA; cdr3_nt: TGTGCCAGCGCCGGGACAGTCTCCTACAATGAGCAGTTCTTC; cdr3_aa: CASAGTVSYNEQFF
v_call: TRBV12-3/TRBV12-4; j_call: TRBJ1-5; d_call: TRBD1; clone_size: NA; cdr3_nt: TGTGCCAGCAGTTTGGGACAGTATAGCAATCAGCCCCAGCATTTT; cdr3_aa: CASSLGQYSNQPQHF
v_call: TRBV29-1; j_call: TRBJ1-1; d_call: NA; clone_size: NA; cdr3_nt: TGCAGCGCCGTACCCAGGGTAGGGAACACTGAAGCTTTCTTT; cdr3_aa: CSAVPRVGNTEAFF
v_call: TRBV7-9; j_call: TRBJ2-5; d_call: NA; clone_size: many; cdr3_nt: TGTGCCAGCAGCTTTGGTCCCGAGACCCAGTACTTC; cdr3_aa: CASSFGPETQYF
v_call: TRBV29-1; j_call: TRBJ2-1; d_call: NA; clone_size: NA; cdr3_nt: TGCAGCGTTCGAGTAGGGGCCCCCTCCTACAATGAGCAGTTCTTC; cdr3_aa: CSVRVGAPSYNEQFF
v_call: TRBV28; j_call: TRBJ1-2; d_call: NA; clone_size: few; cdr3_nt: TGTGCCAGCAGTTTAGCCACCAGAGGCTACACCTTC; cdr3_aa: CASSLATRGYTF
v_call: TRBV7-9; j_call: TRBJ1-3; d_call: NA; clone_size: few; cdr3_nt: TGTGCCAGCAGCTTAGGCTCGAGCTCTGGAAACACCATATATTTT; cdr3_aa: CASSLGSSSGNTIYF
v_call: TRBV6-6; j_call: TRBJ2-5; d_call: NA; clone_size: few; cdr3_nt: TGTGCCAGCAGTTACTCGAGGCTGGAGACCCAGTACTTC; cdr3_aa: CASSYSRLETQYF
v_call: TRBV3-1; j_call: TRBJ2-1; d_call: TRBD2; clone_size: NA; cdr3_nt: TGTGCCAGCAGCCAAGATGGGGGGGGGACCTTCTTC; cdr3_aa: CASSQDGGGTFF
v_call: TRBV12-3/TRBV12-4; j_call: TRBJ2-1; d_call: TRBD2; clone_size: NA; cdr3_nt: TGTGCCAGCAGTCCACCGAGCGGGGGGGCAAATGAGCAGTTCTTC; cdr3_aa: CASSPPSGGANEQFF
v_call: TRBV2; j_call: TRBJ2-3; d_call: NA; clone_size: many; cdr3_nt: TGTGCCAGCGCCGGGACTTACACAGATACGCAGTATTTT; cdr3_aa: CASAGTYTDTQYF